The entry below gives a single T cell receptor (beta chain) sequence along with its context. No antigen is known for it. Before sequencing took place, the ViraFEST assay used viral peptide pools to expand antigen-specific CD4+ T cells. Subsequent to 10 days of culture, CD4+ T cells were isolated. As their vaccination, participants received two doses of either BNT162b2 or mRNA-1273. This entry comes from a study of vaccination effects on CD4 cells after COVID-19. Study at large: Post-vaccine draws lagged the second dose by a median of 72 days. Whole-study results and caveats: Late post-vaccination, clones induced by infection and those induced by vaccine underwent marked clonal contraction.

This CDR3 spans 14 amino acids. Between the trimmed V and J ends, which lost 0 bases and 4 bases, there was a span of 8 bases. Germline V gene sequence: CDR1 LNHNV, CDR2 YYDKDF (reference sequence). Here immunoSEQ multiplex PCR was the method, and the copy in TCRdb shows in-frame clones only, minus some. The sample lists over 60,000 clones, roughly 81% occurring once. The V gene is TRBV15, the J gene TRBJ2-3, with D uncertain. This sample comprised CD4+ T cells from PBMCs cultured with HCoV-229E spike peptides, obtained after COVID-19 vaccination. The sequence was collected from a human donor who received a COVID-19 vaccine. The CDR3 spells CATSRDAGPDTQYF. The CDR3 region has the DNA TGTGCCACCAGCAGAGATGCTGGTCCAGATACGCAGTATTTT.